This T cell receptor (beta chain) was profiled in a study of metastatic and nonmetastatic thyroid tumors. Patients had received no treatment of any kind before thyroid surgery. This clone has only a few counts. V shed 5 bases and J shed 7 bases, with 11 bases lying between them. CDR1 is SEHNR, CDR2 FQNEAQ, per germline (reference sequence). The CDR3 is 12 amino acids. TCRdb ran MiXCR on the PCR reads. The table includes around 4,500 clones, approximately 17% detected once. V is TRBV7-9 and J is TRBJ2-5, with TRBD2 as a possible D gene (5 bases). Sequenced input: adjacent normal tissue. The TCR was taken from a female donor with papillary thyroid cancer or a benign thyroid nodule (not recorded which). Some clones in this sample may be carry-over from other donors' samples. In DNA form, the CDR3 reads TGTGCCAGCAGCGACACCCGGGGGACCCAGTACTTC. Translated, it gives CASSDTRGTQYF.